The rows below give T cell receptor beta chains drawn from one sample of a study of blood T cell repertoires in COVID-19. This table comes from immunoSEQ multiplex PCR, and its TCRdb copy is limited to in-frame clones, with some not included. The data show some 150,000 clones, with roughly 89% seen just once and approximately 4.1% held by the top ten. Sequencing used peripheral blood. The receptors were gathered from a woman aged 55-70 years who had recovered from COVID-19. The CDR3 runs from the conserved cysteine through the conserved F or W. The order of the fields is clone size, J gene, V gene, D gene, CDR3 protein, CDR3 DNA. The D gene is left open where the match is weak. Size is omitted from some rows. Given values are once, few, many or a class for expanded clones.

clone size: NA; J gene: TRBJ1-6; V gene: TRBV28; D gene: TRBD1; CDR3 protein: CASSSQGGLGNSPLHF; CDR3 DNA: TGTGCCAGCAGTTCGCAAGGGGGCCTGGGGAATTCACCCCTCCACTTT
clone size: NA; J gene: TRBJ1-2; V gene: TRBV3-1/TRBV3-2; D gene: NA; CDR3 protein: CASSQGRQGSGYTF; CDR3 DNA: TGTGCCAGCAGCCAAGGTCGTCAGGGGTCTGGCTACACCTTC
clone size: NA; J gene: TRBJ2-2; V gene: TRBV27; D gene: NA; CDR3 protein: CASSFNSGELFF; CDR3 DNA: TGTGCCAGCAGTTTTAATTCCGGGGAGCTGTTTTTT
clone size: NA; J gene: TRBJ1-6; V gene: TRBV19; D gene: NA; CDR3 protein: CASSPDTVGLNSPLHF; CDR3 DNA: TGTGCCAGTAGTCCGGACACGGTGGGGCTAAATTCACCCCTCCACTTT
clone size: NA; J gene: TRBJ2-3; V gene: TRBV19; D gene: NA; CDR3 protein: CASSKQTLSTDTQYF; CDR3 DNA: TGTGCCAGTAGCAAACAGACACTTTCCACAGATACGCAGTATTTT
clone size: NA; J gene: TRBJ2-2; V gene: TRBV6-2/TRBV6-3; D gene: TRBD1; CDR3 protein: CASSPGQARSNTGELFF; CDR3 DNA: TGTGCCAGCAGTCCGGGACAGGCCCGATCGAACACCGGGGAGCTGTTTTTT
clone size: NA; J gene: TRBJ1-3; V gene: TRBV5-1; D gene: NA; CDR3 protein: CASSEGTSTSGNTIYF; CDR3 DNA: TGCGCCAGCAGCGAAGGGACATCAACCTCTGGAAACACCATATATTTT
clone size: NA; J gene: TRBJ2-2; V gene: TRBV24-1; D gene: TRBD1; CDR3 protein: CATRGQGYTGELFF; CDR3 DNA: TGTGCCACCAGGGGACAGGGGTACACCGGGGAGCTGTTTTTT
clone size: NA; J gene: TRBJ2-2; V gene: TRBV29-1; D gene: NA; CDR3 protein: CSAEGPGENTGELFF; CDR3 DNA: TGCAGCGCCGAGGGGCCAGGGGAGAACACCGGGGAGCTGTTTTTT
clone size: NA; J gene: TRBJ2-5; V gene: TRBV19; D gene: TRBD2; CDR3 protein: CASSMIFRGGSLQETQYF; CDR3 DNA: TGTGCCAGTAGTATGATATTTCGGGGGGGATCTTTACAAGAGACCCAGTACTTC
clone size: NA; J gene: TRBJ1-3; V gene: TRBV6-6; D gene: NA; CDR3 protein: CASSPGTPSSGNTIYF; CDR3 DNA: TGTGCCAGCAGTCCCGGGACACCGAGCTCTGGAAACACCATATATTTT
clone size: NA; J gene: TRBJ1-2; V gene: TRBV5-5; D gene: NA; CDR3 protein: CASSLIQNLKYGYTF; CDR3 DNA: TGTGCCAGCAGCTTGATTCAGAATTTGAAGTATGGCTACACCTTC
clone size: NA; J gene: TRBJ2-1; V gene: TRBV12-5; D gene: TRBD2; CDR3 protein: CASNLAGTGEQFF; CDR3 DNA: TGTGCTAGTAACCTAGCGGGGACCGGTGAGCAGTTCTTC
clone size: NA; J gene: TRBJ1-4; V gene: TRBV4-2; D gene: TRBD1; CDR3 protein: CASARQGGPGLFF; CDR3 DNA: TGTGCCAGCGCGAGACAGGGAGGTCCGGGGCTGTTTTTT
clone size: NA; J gene: TRBJ1-2; V gene: TRBV12-3/TRBV12-4; D gene: TRBD1; CDR3 protein: CASSLGTGVGYTF; CDR3 DNA: TGTGCCAGCAGTTTAGGGACAGGGGTTGGCTACACCTTC
clone size: NA; J gene: TRBJ2-3; V gene: TRBV4-3; D gene: NA; CDR3 protein: CASRGHDTDTQYF; CDR3 DNA: TGCGCCAGCAGAGGACACGACACAGATACGCAGTATTTT
clone size: NA; J gene: TRBJ2-3; V gene: TRBV5-1; D gene: TRBD2; CDR3 protein: CASSLGLAAADTQYF; CDR3 DNA: TGCGCCAGCAGCTTAGGACTAGCGGCTGCAGATACGCAGTATTTT
clone size: NA; J gene: TRBJ1-6; V gene: TRBV6-5; D gene: NA; CDR3 protein: CASRQGSSYNSPLHF; CDR3 DNA: TGTGCCAGCAGACAGGGAAGCTCCTATAATTCACCCCTCCACTTT
clone size: once; J gene: TRBJ2-5; V gene: TRBV4-1; D gene: TRBD2; CDR3 protein: CASSQPLTSGAETQYF; CDR3 DNA: TGCGCCAGCAGCCAACCCTTGACTAGCGGGGCCGAGACCCAGTACTTC
clone size: once; J gene: TRBJ1-2; V gene: TRBV3-1/TRBV3-2; D gene: NA; CDR3 protein: CASSQAQSGYTF; CDR3 DNA: TGTGCCAGCAGCCAAGCACAGTCGGGCTACACCTTC
clone size: NA; J gene: TRBJ2-3; V gene: TRBV29-1; D gene: NA; CDR3 protein: CSVEDSTGLTFTDTQYF; CDR3 DNA: TGCAGCGTTGAAGATTCGACAGGACTTACCTTCACAGATACGCAGTATTTT
clone size: NA; J gene: TRBJ2-4; V gene: TRBV4-1; D gene: TRBD1; CDR3 protein: CASSQRQGKNIQYF; CDR3 DNA: TGCGCCAGCAGCCAACGACAGGGAAAAAACATTCAGTACTTC
clone size: NA; J gene: TRBJ2-3; V gene: TRBV6-5; D gene: TRBD2; CDR3 protein: CASNKGGDTQYF; CDR3 DNA: TGTGCCAGCAATAAGGGAGGGGATACGCAGTATTTT
clone size: NA; J gene: TRBJ1-2; V gene: TRBV7-9; D gene: NA; CDR3 protein: CASSKDTGNGYTF; CDR3 DNA: TGTGCCAGCAGCAAAGACACAGGGAATGGCTACACCTTC
clone size: NA; J gene: TRBJ2-5; V gene: TRBV7-9; D gene: NA; CDR3 protein: CASSFWQGGLSQYF; CDR3 DNA: TGTGCCAGCAGCTTTTGGCAGGGAGGTTTGTCCCAGTACTTC
clone size: NA; J gene: TRBJ1-1; V gene: TRBV6-5; D gene: NA; CDR3 protein: CASSSTGNWAEAFF; CDR3 DNA: TGTGCCAGCAGTTCTACAGGGAATTGGGCTGAAGCTTTCTTT
clone size: NA; J gene: TRBJ2-5; V gene: TRBV11-2; D gene: NA; CDR3 protein: CASRLSGETQYF; CDR3 DNA: TGTGCCAGCAGACTTAGCGGCGAGACCCAGTACTTC
clone size: NA; J gene: TRBJ1-1; V gene: TRBV5-1; D gene: NA; CDR3 protein: CASGLGGAEAEAFF; CDR3 DNA: TGCGCCAGCGGCCTGGGAGGCGCCGAAGCTGAAGCTTTCTTT
clone size: NA; J gene: TRBJ2-1; V gene: TRBV7-2; D gene: TRBD2; CDR3 protein: CASSNGTSGSNEQFF; CDR3 DNA: TGTGCCAGCAGCAACGGGACTAGCGGTTCAAATGAGCAGTTCTTC
clone size: NA; J gene: TRBJ1-1; V gene: TRBV7-9; D gene: NA; CDR3 protein: CASSLERGLEAFF; CDR3 DNA: TGTGCCAGCAGCTTAGAAAGGGGATTAGAAGCTTTCTTT
clone size: NA; J gene: TRBJ1-4; V gene: TRBV30; D gene: NA; CDR3 protein: CAWSVGGVDEKLFF; CDR3 DNA: TGTGCCTGGAGTGTAGGTGGAGTCGATGAAAAACTGTTTTTT
clone size: few; J gene: TRBJ2-2; V gene: TRBV5-1; D gene: TRBD1; CDR3 protein: CASSLEGGGAGELFF; CDR3 DNA: TGCGCCAGCAGCTTGGAAGGGGGCGGTGCCGGGGAGCTGTTTTTT
clone size: NA; J gene: TRBJ1-6; V gene: TRBV10-1; D gene: NA; CDR3 protein: CASSAESSYNSPLHF; CDR3 DNA: TGCGCCAGCAGTGCCGAGAGCTCCTATAATTCACCCCTCCACTTT
clone size: once; J gene: TRBJ2-5; V gene: TRBV2; D gene: TRBD1; CDR3 protein: CASSDGGQGGSETQYF; CDR3 DNA: TGTGCCAGCAGTGATGGGGGACAGGGTGGGTCGGAGACCCAGTACTTC
clone size: NA; J gene: TRBJ1-2; V gene: TRBV6-2/TRBV6-3; D gene: NA; CDR3 protein: CASSMDRFAGYGYTF; CDR3 DNA: TGTGCCAGCAGTATGGACAGATTCGCTGGCTATGGCTACACCTTC
clone size: NA; J gene: TRBJ1-6; V gene: TRBV5-6; D gene: TRBD1; CDR3 protein: CASSRRGYNSPLHF; CDR3 DNA: TGTGCCAGCAGCCGCAGGGGGTATAATTCACCCCTCCACTTT
clone size: NA; J gene: TRBJ2-1; V gene: TRBV27; D gene: NA; CDR3 protein: CASSLGPRNEQFF; CDR3 DNA: TGTGCCAGCAGTTTGGGCCCCCGCAATGAGCAGTTCTTC